The 5 T cell receptor beta chains presented below share a single source sample, sequenced in a study of identifying expanded T cells in peripheral blood. The repertoire was sequenced with immunoSEQ multiplex PCR; TCRdb's copy has only in-frame clones and lacks some. Among about 86,000 clones listed, roughly 90% were seen once. The specimen was blood. The receptors come from a person between 18 and 75 years old in good health.

The rearrangement joins TRBV25-1 to TRBJ1-1; D unresolved. V was clipped by 3 bases and J by 2 bases, with 7 bases between them. This CDR3 has 13 residues. The V gene's germline CDR1 is MGHDK and CDR2 SYGVNS. CDR3 nucleotides: TGTGCCAGCAGTGACAGGATAAACACTGAAGCTTTCTTT. Translating it yields CASSDRINTEAFF.

The chain joins TRBV6-1 to TRBJ1-1; D is ambiguous. The germline CDR1 and CDR2 sequences are MNHNS and SASEGT. This CDR3 comprises 14 residues. Trimming stripped 6 bases from V and 0 bases from J, with 11 bases between. The CDR3 DNA reads TGTGCCAGCAGATCTCCGCTAGTGAACACTGAAGCTTTCTTT. Protein product: CASRSPLVNTEAFF.

This sequence joins TRBV6-1 and TRBJ1-1; 7 nucleotides agree with TRBD1. After removal of 7 bases from V and 1 base from J, the junction contained 3 bases not matched to a gene. The CDR3 length is 13 residues. Per germline, CDR1 MNHNS and CDR2 SASEGT. This CDR3 reads CASTTGANTEAFF. CDR3 nucleotide sequence: TGTGCCAGCACAACAGGGGCGAACACTGAAGCTTTCTTT.

J is TRBJ1-1 and V is TRBV28; D is uncertain. This CDR3 is 15 amino acids long. Germline values: CDR1 MDHEN, CDR2 SYDVKM. V lost 3 bases and J lost 1, with 12 bases in between. The CDR3 sequence: CASSFAGKGNTEAFF. DNA for the CDR3: TGTGCCAGCAGTTTTGCGGGTAAAGGGAACACTGAAGCTTTCTTT.

The rearrangement joins TRBV6-5 to TRBJ2-1, with D unresolved. Trimming shortened V by 6 bases and J by 13 bases, and 25 bases separated the two germline ends. This CDR3 is built from 15 residues. Germline V CDR1 and CDR2: MNHEY, SVGAGI. DNA for the CDR3: TGTGCCAGCAGGACGCGATCTGCAGGACCGATTAGACAGTTCTTC. Translating it yields CASRTRSAGPIRQFF.